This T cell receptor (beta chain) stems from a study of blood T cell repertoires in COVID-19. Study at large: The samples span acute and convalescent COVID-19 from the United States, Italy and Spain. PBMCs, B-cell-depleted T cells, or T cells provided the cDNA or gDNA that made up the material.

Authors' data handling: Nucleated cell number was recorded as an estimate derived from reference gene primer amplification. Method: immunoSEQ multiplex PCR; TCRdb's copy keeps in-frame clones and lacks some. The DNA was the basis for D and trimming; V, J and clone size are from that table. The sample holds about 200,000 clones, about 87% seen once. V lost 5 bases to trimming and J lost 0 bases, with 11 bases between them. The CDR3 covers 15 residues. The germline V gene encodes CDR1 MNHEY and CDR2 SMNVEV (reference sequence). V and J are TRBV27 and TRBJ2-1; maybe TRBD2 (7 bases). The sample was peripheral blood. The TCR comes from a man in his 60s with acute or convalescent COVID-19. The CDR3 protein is CASSIRGASYNEQFF. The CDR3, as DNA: TGTGCCAGCAGTATCCGGGGGGCCTCCTACAATGAGCAGTTCTTC.